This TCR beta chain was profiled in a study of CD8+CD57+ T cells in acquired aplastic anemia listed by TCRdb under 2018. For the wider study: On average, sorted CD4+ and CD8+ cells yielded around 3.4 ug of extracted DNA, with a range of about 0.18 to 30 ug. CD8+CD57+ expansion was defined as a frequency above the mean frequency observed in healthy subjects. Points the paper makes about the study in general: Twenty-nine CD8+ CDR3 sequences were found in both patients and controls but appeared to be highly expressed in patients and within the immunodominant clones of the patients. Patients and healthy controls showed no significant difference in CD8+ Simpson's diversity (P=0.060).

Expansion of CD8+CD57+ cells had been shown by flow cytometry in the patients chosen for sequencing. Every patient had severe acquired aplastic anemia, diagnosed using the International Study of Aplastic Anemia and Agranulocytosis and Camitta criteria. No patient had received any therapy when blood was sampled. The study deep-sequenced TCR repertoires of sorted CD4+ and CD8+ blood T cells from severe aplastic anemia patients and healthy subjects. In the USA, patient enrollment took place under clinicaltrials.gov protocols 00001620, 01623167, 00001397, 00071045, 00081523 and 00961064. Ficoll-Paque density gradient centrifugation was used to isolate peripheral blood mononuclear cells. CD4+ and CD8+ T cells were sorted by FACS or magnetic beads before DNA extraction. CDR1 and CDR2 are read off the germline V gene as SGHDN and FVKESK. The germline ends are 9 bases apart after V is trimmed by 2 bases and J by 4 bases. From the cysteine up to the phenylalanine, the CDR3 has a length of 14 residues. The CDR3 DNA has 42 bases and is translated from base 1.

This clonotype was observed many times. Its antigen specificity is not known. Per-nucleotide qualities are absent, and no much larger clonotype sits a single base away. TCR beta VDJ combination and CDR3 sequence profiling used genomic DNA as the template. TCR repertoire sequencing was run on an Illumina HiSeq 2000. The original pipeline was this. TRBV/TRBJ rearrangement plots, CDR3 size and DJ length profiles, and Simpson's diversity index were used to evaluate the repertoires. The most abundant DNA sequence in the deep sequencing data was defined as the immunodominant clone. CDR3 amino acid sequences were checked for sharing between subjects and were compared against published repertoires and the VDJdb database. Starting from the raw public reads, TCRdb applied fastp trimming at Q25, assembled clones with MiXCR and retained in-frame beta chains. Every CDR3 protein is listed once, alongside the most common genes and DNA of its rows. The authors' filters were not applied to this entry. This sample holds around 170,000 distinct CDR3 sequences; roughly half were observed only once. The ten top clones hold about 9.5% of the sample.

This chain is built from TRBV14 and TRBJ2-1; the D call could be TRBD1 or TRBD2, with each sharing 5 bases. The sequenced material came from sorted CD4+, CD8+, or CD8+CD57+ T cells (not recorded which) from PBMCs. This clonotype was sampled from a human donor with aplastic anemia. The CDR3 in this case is CASSQWDLYNEQFF. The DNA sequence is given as TGTGCCAGCAGCCAATGGGACCTTTACAATGAGCAGTTCTTC.